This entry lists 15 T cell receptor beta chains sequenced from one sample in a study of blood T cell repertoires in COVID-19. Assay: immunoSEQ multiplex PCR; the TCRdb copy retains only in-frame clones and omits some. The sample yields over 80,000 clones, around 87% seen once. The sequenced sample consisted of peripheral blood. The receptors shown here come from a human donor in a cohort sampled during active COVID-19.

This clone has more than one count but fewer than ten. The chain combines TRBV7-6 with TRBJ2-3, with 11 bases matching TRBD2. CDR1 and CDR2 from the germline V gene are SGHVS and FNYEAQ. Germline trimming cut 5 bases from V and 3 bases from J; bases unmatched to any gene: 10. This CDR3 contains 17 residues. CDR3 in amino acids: CASSRPSGRTATDTQYF. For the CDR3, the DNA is TGTGCCAGCAGCCGACCTAGCGGGAGGACGGCAACAGATACGCAGTATTTT.

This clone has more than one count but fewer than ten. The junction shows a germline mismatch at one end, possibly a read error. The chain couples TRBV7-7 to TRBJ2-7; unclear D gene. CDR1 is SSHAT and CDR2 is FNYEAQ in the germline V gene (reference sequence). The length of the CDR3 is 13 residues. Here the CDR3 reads CASSLGPRDEQYF. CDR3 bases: TGTGCTAGCAGCTTGGGTCCTCGGGACGAGCAGTACTTC.

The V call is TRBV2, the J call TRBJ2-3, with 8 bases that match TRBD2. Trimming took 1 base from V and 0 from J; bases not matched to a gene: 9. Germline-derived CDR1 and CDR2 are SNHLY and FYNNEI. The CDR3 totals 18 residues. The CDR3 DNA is TGTGCCAGCAGTGAAGGCCTCGGGAGGGGTTCTAGCACAGATACGCAGTATTTT. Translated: CASSEGLGRGSSTDTQYF.

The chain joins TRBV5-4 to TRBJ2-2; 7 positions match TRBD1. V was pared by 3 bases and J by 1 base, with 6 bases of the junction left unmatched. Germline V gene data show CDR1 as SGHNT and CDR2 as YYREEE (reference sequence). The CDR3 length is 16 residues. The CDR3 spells CASSWERTGNTGELFF. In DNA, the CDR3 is TGTGCCAGCAGCTGGGAAAGGACAGGGAACACCGGGGAGCTGTTTTTT.

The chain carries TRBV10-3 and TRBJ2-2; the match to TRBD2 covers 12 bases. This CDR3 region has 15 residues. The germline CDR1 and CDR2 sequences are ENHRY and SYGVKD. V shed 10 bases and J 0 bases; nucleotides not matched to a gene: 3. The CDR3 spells CASWTSGTNTGELFF. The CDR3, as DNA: TGTGCCAGCTGGACTAGCGGGACGAACACCGGGGAGCTGTTTTTT.

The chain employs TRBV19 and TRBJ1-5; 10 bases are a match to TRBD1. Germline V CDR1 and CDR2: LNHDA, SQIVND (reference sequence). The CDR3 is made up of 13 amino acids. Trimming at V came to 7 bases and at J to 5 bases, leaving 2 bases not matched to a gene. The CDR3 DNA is TGTGCCAGTAAGGGGACAGGGGATCAGCCCCAGCATTTT. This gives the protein CASKGTGDQPQHF.

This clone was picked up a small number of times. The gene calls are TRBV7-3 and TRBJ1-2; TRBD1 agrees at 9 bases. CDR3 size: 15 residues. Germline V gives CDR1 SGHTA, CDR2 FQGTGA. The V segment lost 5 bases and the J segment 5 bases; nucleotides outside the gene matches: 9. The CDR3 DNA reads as TGTGCCAGCAGCCGGAACTCCGGGACAGGGTATGGCTACACCTTC. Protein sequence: CASSRNSGTGYGYTF.

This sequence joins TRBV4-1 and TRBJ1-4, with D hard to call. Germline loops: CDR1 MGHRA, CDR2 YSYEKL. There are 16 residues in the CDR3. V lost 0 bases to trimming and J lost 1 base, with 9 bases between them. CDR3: CASSQDDRGTNEKLFF. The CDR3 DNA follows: TGCGCCAGCAGCCAAGATGACCGGGGAACTAATGAAAAACTGTTTTTT.

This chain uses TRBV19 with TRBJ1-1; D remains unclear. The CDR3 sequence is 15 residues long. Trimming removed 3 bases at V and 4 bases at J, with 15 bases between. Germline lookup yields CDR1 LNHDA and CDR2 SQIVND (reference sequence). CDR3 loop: CASSIAPPGRTEAFF. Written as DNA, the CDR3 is TGTGCCAGTAGTATTGCCCCCCCGGGTCGCACTGAAGCTTTCTTT.

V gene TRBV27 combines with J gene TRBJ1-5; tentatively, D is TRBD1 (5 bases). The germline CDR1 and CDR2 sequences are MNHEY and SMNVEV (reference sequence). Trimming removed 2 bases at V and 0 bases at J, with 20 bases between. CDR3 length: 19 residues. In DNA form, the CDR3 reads TGTGCCAGCAGTTTACGTCACCACACAGGCCTGAATAGCAATCAGCCCCAGCATTTT. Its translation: CASSLRHHTGLNSNQPQHF.

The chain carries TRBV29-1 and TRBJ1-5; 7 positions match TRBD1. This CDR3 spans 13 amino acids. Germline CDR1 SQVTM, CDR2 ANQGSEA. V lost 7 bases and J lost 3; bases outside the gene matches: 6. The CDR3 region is CSGGDSYNQPQHF. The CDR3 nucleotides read TGCAGCGGCGGGGACAGCTACAATCAGCCCCAGCATTTT. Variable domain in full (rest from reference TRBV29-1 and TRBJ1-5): SAVISQKPSRDICQRGTSLTIQCQVDSQVTMMFWYRQQPGQSLTLIATANQGSEATYESGFVIDKFPISRPNLTFSTLTVSNMSPEDSSIYLCSGGDSYNQPQHFGDGTRLSIL.

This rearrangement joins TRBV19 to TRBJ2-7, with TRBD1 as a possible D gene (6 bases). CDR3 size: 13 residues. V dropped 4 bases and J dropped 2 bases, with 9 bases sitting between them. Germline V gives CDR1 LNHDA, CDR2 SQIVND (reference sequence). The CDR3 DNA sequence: TGTGCCAGTAGTACTGCAGGGGCCTACGAGCAGTACTTC. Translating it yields CASSTAGAYEQYF.

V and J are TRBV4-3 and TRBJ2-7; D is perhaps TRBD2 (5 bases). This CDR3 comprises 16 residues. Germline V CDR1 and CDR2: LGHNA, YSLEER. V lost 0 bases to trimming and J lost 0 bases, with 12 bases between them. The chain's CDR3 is CASSQDLPGSSYEQYF. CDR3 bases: TGCGCCAGCAGCCAAGATCTTCCGGGAAGCTCCTACGAGCAGTACTTC.

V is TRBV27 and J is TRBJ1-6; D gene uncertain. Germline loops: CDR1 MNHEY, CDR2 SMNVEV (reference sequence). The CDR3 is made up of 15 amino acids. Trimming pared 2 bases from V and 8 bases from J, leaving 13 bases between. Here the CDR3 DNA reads TGTGCCAGCAGTTTAGAACCTGGCGGGCATTCACCCCTCCACTTT. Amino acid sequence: CASSLEPGGHSPLHF.

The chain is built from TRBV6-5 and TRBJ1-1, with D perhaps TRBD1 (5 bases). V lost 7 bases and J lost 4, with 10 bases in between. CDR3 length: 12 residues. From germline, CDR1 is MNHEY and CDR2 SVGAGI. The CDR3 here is CASNAGPTEAFF. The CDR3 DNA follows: TGTGCCAGCAACGCGGGGCCCACTGAAGCTTTCTTT.